The 20 T cell receptor beta chains given below trace back to one sample, sequenced in a study of prognosis after radiotherapy for stage I lung cancer. By two-round multiplex PCR, the TCR beta CDR3 was amplified from genomic DNA. Primers were specific to each TRBV and TRBJ gene in first-round PCR. TCRdb itself ran the multiplex PCR reads through MiXCR, one entry per CDR3 protein. The repertoire has tens of thousands of distinct CDR3 sequences, roughly 29% of them found once; the top ten carry around 6.8%. The material sequenced was PBMCs, taken before or after stereotactic body radiation therapy (not recorded which). Every receptor here comes from a donor at least 50 years old with non-small cell lung cancer.

This clonotype was recorded at least ten times. The rearrangement uses TRBV20-1 and TRBJ2-5; 7 bases line up with TRBD1. Germline V gives CDR1 DFQATT, CDR2 SNEGSKA (reference sequence). CDR3 size: 14 residues. V trimming: 2 bases; J trimming: 3 bases; junction bases outside the gene matches: 6. DNA of the CDR3: TGCAGTGCTAGATCCCCGACAGGGAAAGAGACCCAGTACTTC. Translating gives CSARSPTGKETQYF.

The count of this clonotype is one. This may arise from a read error, as a much more abundant clone is one base away. This sequence joins TRBV29-1 and TRBJ1-1, with no clear D. CDR3 length: 10 residues. The V end was cut by 6 bases, the J end by 8 bases, with 10 bases between. Looked up from germline, CDR1 is SQVTM and CDR2 is ANQGSEA. CDR3 bases: TGCAGCGTGTCCGTGAACGAAGCTTTCTTT. This translates into CSVSVNEAFF.

As to this clonotype: At one end, the junction sequence differs from germline, possibly due to a read error. The chain is built from TRBV12-3 or TRBV12-4 and TRBJ2-3; 8 nucleotides line up with TRBD2. This CDR3 has 16 amino acids. The CDR3 DNA follows: TGTGCCAGCAGTTTAGCTAGCGGGGTAAGCATAGATACGCAGTATTTT. Its protein is CASSLASGVSIDTQYF.

This clonotype came up many times. The CDR3 here is CASSPPGLAGDYNEQFF. CDR3 sequence (DNA): TGTGCCAGTAGTCCGCCGGGACTAGCGGGGGACTACAATGAGCAGTTCTTC. This chain connects TRBV19 to TRBJ2-1, with 14 bases matching TRBD2. V lost 5 bases and J lost 3; bases outside the gene matches: 6. CDR1 and CDR2 (germline): LNHDA, SQIVND (reference sequence). The CDR3 has 17 residues.

In this sample, this clonotype turned up many times. The V call is TRBV6-1, the J call TRBJ2-1; TRBD2 agrees at 14 bases. V shed 7 bases, J shed 0 bases, and the junction held 5 bases outside the gene matches. CDR3 size: 17 residues. The germline CDR1 and CDR2 sequences are MNHNS and SASEGT. CDR3 in amino acids: CASTMGLAGASYNEQFF. The CDR3 DNA reads TGTGCCAGCACTATGGGACTAGCGGGGGCCTCCTACAATGAGCAGTTCTTC.

In its sample, this clonotype was seen many times. V and J are TRBV18 and TRBJ1-5; maybe TRBD1 (6 bases). V was pared by 5 bases and J by 5 bases, with 16 bases between. The germline V gene encodes CDR1 KGHSH and CDR2 LQKENI. The CDR3 sequence is 15 residues long. The CDR3 sequence: CASSSQGGRHQPQHF. CDR3 in DNA: TGTGCCAGCTCATCACAGGGAGGAAGGCATCAGCCCCAGCATTTT.

To note about this clonotype: A much larger clonotype is one base distant, so this may be a read error. V gene TRBV18 combines with J gene TRBJ2-5, with 7 bases fitting TRBD1. J lost 0 bases, V lost 2 bases, and 6 bases had no gene match. The CDR3 runs to 16 residues. Germline loops: CDR1 KGHSH, CDR2 LQKENI. The CDR3 bases are TGTGCCAGCTCACCAACGGCACAGGGGCACCAAGAGACCCAGTACTTC. Its protein product is CASSPTAQGHQETQYF.

This clonotype was observed many times. The rearrangement links TRBV20-1 to TRBJ1-4; D uncertain. Germline-derived CDR1 and CDR2 are DFQATT and SNEGSKA (reference sequence). This CDR3 region has 11 residues. Trimming removed 0 bases from V and 15 bases from J, with 11 bases in between. CDR3 nucleotides: TGCAGTGCTAGAGAGCCCGGTTCGGTGTTTTTT. Amino acids: CSAREPGSVFF.

The chain recombines TRBV7-2 with TRBJ2-3, with D possibly being TRBD1 (5 bases). This CDR3 is built from 14 residues. V dropped 5 bases and J dropped 6 bases, with 15 bases sitting between them. Germline CDR1 SGHTA, CDR2 FQGNSA. CDR3 region: CASSNRTGADTQYF. CDR3 coding DNA: TGTGCCAGCAGCAACCGAACAGGAGCGGATACGCAGTATTTT.

For this clonotype: Possible read error: a much larger clone is one base away. CDR3 sequence reads: CASSYAVGGRETQYF. The CDR3 coding sequence is TGTGCCAGCAGTTACGCGGTGGGGGGTCGGGAGACCCAGTACTTC. This rearrangement joins TRBV6-2 or TRBV6-3 to TRBJ2-5; D may be TRBD2 (6 bases). Germline CDR1 and CDR2: MNHEY and SVGEGT. The CDR3 length is 15 residues. Trimming cost V 2 bases and J 5 bases, with 15 bases left between them.

As to this clonotype: A much larger clone sits a single nucleotide away, making a read error possible. The chain carries TRBV19 and TRBJ1-1; a possible D gene is TRBD1 (5 bases). Germline V CDR1 and CDR2: LNHDA, SQIVND (reference sequence). V dropped 8 bases and J dropped 7 bases, with 23 bases sitting between them. The CDR3 has 15 amino acids. CDR3 sequence (DNA): TGTGCCAGTGAGGGCGTGGACGGCCAGGGTTTTGAAGCTTTCTTT. It specifies CASEGVDGQGFEAFF. The full variable domain, rest sourced from reference TRBV19 and TRBJ1-1, is DGGITQSPKYLFRKEGQNVTLSCEQNLNHDAMYWYRQDPGQGLRLIYYSQIVNDFQKGDIAEGYSVSREKKESFPLTVTSAQKNPTAFYLCASEGVDGQGFEAFFGQGTRLTVV.

At least ten counts were recorded for this clonotype. The chain links TRBV7-9 to TRBJ1-2; D is uncertain. Germline V gene data show CDR1 as SEHNR and CDR2 as FQNEAQ (reference sequence). Trimming removed 5 bases at V and 2 bases at J, with 9 bases between. The CDR3 runs 13 residues. For the CDR3, the DNA is TGTGCCAGCAGCCTGGACGGGAACTATGGCTACACCTTC. Translation: CASSLDGNYGYTF.

This clonotype has at least ten counts. The chain has TRBV2 and TRBJ2-7, with a tentative D call TRBD2 (5 bases). Germline V gene sequence: CDR1 SNHLY, CDR2 FYNNEI. The CDR3 consists of 12 residues. V lost 5 bases and J 7 bases, leaving 12 bases between the germline ends. In DNA form, the CDR3 reads TGTGCCAGCAGTCCCGGGGTGGGTGAGCAGTACTTC. Protein sequence: CASSPGVGEQYF. Looking up the rest from reference TRBV2 and TRBJ2-7 gives the full variable domain: EPEVTQTPSHQVTQMGQEVILRCVPISNHLYFYWYRQILGQKVEFLVSFYNNEISEKSEIFDDQFSVERPDGSNFTLKIRSTKLEDSAMYFCASSPGVGEQYFGPGTRLTVT.

A note on this clonotype: Since a far larger clone is one base different, this is likely a read error. The chain recombines TRBV6-4 with TRBJ2-7; the D is unclear. CDR3 size: 14 residues. With 4 bases removed from V and 3 bases from J, the gap between germline ends came to 13 bases. Germline CDR1 MRHNA, CDR2 SNTAGT. CDR3 residues: CASSGGWSDYEQYF. Here the CDR3 DNA reads TGTGCCAGCAGTGGAGGTTGGTCGGACTACGAGCAGTACTTC.

In its sample, this clonotype was seen many times. The chain links TRBV5-1 to TRBJ1-4, with 9 bases matching TRBD1. There are 16 residues in the CDR3. The ends lost 0 bases at V and 0 bases at J; junction bases unmatched: 0. Germline CDR1 SGHRS, CDR2 YFSETQ. The CDR3 protein is CASSLGTGATNEKLFF. The CDR3 DNA reads TGCGCCAGCAGCTTGGGGACAGGGGCAACTAATGAAAAACTGTTTTTT.

The table lists this clonotype with many counts. The chain employs TRBV6-4 and TRBJ2-3, with 7 positions matching TRBD1. J lost 4 bases, V lost 2 bases, and 0 bases had no gene match. The CDR3 consists of 13 residues. Per germline, CDR1 MRHNA and CDR2 SNTAGT. The CDR3 sequence: CASSDTGADTQYF. The CDR3 bases are TGTGCCAGCAGTGACACAGGGGCAGATACGCAGTATTTT.

This clonotype appeared many times. The J gene is TRBJ2-1, the V gene TRBV12-3 or TRBV12-4; 10 bases are shared with TRBD2. CDR3 length: 15 amino acids. Losses at the gene ends were 4 bases for V and 6 bases for J; bases not matched to a gene: 6. The CDR3 sequence is CASSYSGGPSNEQFF. CDR3 DNA sequence: TGTGCCAGCAGTTATAGCGGGGGGCCTTCCAATGAGCAGTTCTTC.

This clonotype was seen at least ten times. The chain recombines TRBV20-1 with TRBJ1-4; D unclear. V gave up 0 bases and J gave up 8 bases, with 13 bases separating them. Germline-derived CDR1 and CDR2 are DFQATT and SNEGSKA (reference sequence). This CDR3 region has 14 residues. The CDR3 nucleotides are TGCAGTGCTAGAGATGGGAGGAAGCAAGAAAAACTGTTTTTT. The encoded protein is CSARDGRKQEKLFF.

This clonotype came up many times. The chain is built from TRBV28 and TRBJ1-1, with D unresolved. There are 12 residues in the CDR3. Trimming took 2 bases from V and 1 from J, leaving 2 bases between them. CDR1 is MDHEN, CDR2 SYDVKM, per germline. This chain's CDR3 is CASSLRNTEAFF. CDR3 in DNA: TGTGCCAGCAGTTTACGGAACACTGAAGCTTTCTTT.

This clonotype was counted many times. V and J are TRBV28 and TRBJ1-5; D is ambiguous. V shed 3 bases and J shed 2 bases, with 2 bases lying between them. The CDR3 loop spans 12 amino acids. Germline V lookup: CDR1 MDHEN, CDR2 SYDVKM. The chain's CDR3 is CASSLGNQPQHF. The CDR3 DNA reads as TGTGCCAGCAGTTTGGGCAATCAGCCCCAGCATTTT. Variable domain in full (rest from reference TRBV28 and TRBJ1-5): DVKVTQSSRYLVKRTGEKVFLECVQDMDHENMFWYRQDPGLGLRLIYFSYDVKMKEKGDIPEGYSVSREKKERFSLILESASTNQTSMYLCASSLGNQPQHFGDGTRLSIL.